This is a list of T cell receptor beta chains from one sample in a study of blood T cell repertoires in COVID-19. Generated by immunoSEQ multiplex PCR, the TCRdb table keeps only in-frame clones and is missing some. The sample records roughly 270,000 clones, roughly 90% being singletons. Sequencing used peripheral blood. The receptors stem from a man aged 18 to 29 with active or convalescent COVID-19. CDR3s include the opening cysteine and the closing phenylalanine or tryptophan. D genes are given only for firm matches. Clone size is given for some rows only: seen once, a few or many times, or a class if the clone is expanded.

TGTGCCAGCAGCGACACAGGGGGACCAGATCCCCTCCACTTT	CASSDTGGPDPLHF	TRBD1	few	TRBJ1-6	TRBV3-1/TRBV3-2
TGTGCCAGTAGTAACGGGTACTATGGCTACACCTTC	CASSNGYYGYTF	-	-	TRBJ1-2	TRBV19
TGCGCCAGCAGGCCGACTTCAGTGGGGACCCAGTACTTC	CASRPTSVGTQYF	-	-	TRBJ2-5	TRBV10-2
TGTGCCAGCAGTCGGGCGGCGGACGGGGGGGCACATGATACGCAGTATTTT	CASSRAADGGAHDTQYF	TRBD2	-	TRBJ2-3	TRBV6-2/TRBV6-3
TGTGCCAGCAGCTCAGGGGGATTGAGGGTTGAGTCCACAGATACGCAGTATTTT	CASSSGGLRVESTDTQYF	TRBD1	-	TRBJ2-3	TRBV13
TGTGCCAAGCGTGCTAGCGAATTACAAGCTGAGCAGTTCTTC	CAKRASELQAEQFF	-	-	TRBJ2-1	TRBV2
TGTGCCAGCAGTCGGCCCAGGGTCGACGGTAGCAATCAGCCCCAGCATTTT	CASSRPRVDGSNQPQHF	-	-	TRBJ1-5	TRBV28
TGTGCCAGCTCCAAGGGTTCAGGGAATGGCTACACCTTC	CASSKGSGNGYTF	-	-	TRBJ1-2	TRBV27
TGTGCCAGCACCCCTACGCGGAGCTCCTACAATGAGCAGTTCTTC	CASTPTRSSYNEQFF	-	-	TRBJ2-1	TRBV11-2
TGTGCCAGCAGCTTTGACAGCTCCTTTTGGGAGCAGTACTTC	CASSFDSSFWEQYF	-	-	TRBJ2-7	TRBV11-2
TGTGCCATCAGTGGGACAGGGGGCACTGGGGCCAACGTCCTGACTTTC	CAISGTGGTGANVLTF	TRBD1	few	TRBJ2-6	TRBV10-3
TGCGCCAGCAGCTTGGGATCGGGGGGTTACTACGAGCAGTACTTC	CASSLGSGGYYEQYF	TRBD2	-	TRBJ2-7	TRBV5-1
TGCGCCAGCAGCTTGGAAGGGCCAGGGATGAACACTGAAGCTTTCTTT	CASSLEGPGMNTEAFF	-	-	TRBJ1-1	TRBV5-1
TGTGCCAGCAGCTTTGGGAGCGGGGGGTTGGAGACCCAGTACTTC	CASSFGSGGLETQYF	TRBD2	-	TRBJ2-5	TRBV5-4
TGTGCCAGCAGCCGGGACACCGGGGAGCTGTTTTTT	CASSRDTGELFF	-	once	TRBJ2-2	TRBV7-9
TGCGCCAGCAGCACTGCTAGCAGGACTAATGAAAAACTGTTTTTT	CASSTASRTNEKLFF	-	-	TRBJ1-4	TRBV5-1
TGTGCCACCAGCAGAGGACCCTCCGGGACAGATTACTATGGCTACACCTTC	CATSRGPSGTDYYGYTF	TRBD1	-	TRBJ1-2	TRBV15
TGTGCCAGCAGGGGACAGGGATTCGTCGCTTTCTTT	CASRGQGFVAFF	TRBD1	-	TRBJ1-1	TRBV2
TGTGCCAGCAGCTCGACAGGGGCGGGGACCGAAAAACTGTTTTTT	CASSSTGAGTEKLFF	TRBD1	-	TRBJ1-4	TRBV5-6
TGTGCCAGCAGCTTAGCTGGGCCCCGCTATGGCTACACCTTC	CASSLAGPRYGYTF	-	-	TRBJ1-2	TRBV7-9
TGTGCCAGCAGCTTCCAGGCCGGTTCACCCCTCCACTTT	CASSFQAGSPLHF	-	-	TRBJ1-6	TRBV11-2
TGTGCCAGCAGTGATGGACAGACGTATGGCAATCAGCCCCAGCATTTT	CASSDGQTYGNQPQHF	-	-	TRBJ1-5	TRBV25-1
TGTGCCAGCAGCTGGGGACAGCCCCCTAACTATGGCTACACCTTC	CASSWGQPPNYGYTF	TRBD1	-	TRBJ1-2	TRBV7-8
TGTGCCACCAGCAGGGAGAGGGGGACAGGGAACAATGAGCAGTTCTTC	CATSRERGTGNNEQFF	TRBD1	few	TRBJ2-1	TRBV15